The sequence of this T cell receptor (beta chain) was determined in a study of shared clonotypes between healthy human individuals. Terminally differentiated effector memory CD45RA+ cells were excluded by CCR7 positive selection of CD45RO-negative cells. The study's findings and limits: A small donor pool kept down the genetic and exposure-history diversity that was represented. Only blood was sampled, and tissue TCR repertoires likely differ from blood ones. Clonotypes not shared had lower generation probabilities than those common to all four donors.

In this sample, this clone turned up a few times. Antigen specificity is unknown. Distinct nucleotide sequences in the sample also encode this CDR3. Germline CDR1 is SNHLY and CDR2 is FYNNEI. The CDR3 loop spans 14 amino acids. V lost 3 bases to trimming and J lost 1 base, with 6 bases between them. It was across several immunoSEQ plates that each subset's genomic DNA was evenly split. Clones were read by immunoSEQ multiplex PCR, and TCRdb kept only the in-frame ones, dropping some. The repertoire holds under 2,000,000 clones, with about 95% as singletons. The chain employs TRBV2 and TRBJ2-2; the D gene is possibly TRBD1 (5 bases). The sequencing sample was made of naive CD8+ T cells sorted from blood. The source of this sequence is a man aged 18 to 35 in good health. The CDR3 DNA sequence: TGTGCCAGCAGTGAGACAGAGAACACCGGGGAGCTGTTTTTT. This encodes CASSETENTGELFF.